This T cell receptor beta chain was retrieved from a study of T-cell reconstitution after alpha-beta-depleted transplantation in children. Trimming pared 0 bases from V and 2 bases from J, leaving 10 bases between. CDR3 length equals 15 residues. Germline CDR1 is LNHNV and CDR2 is YYDKDF (reference sequence). Study conclusions and caveats: In patients about two months after transplant, alpha-beta T cells reportedly arose from several hundred expanded graft clones. The main origin of T-cell counts and diversity one year after transplant was newly produced T cells.

A word on this clonotype: Its antigen is as yet unknown.

During its preparation, the TCRbeta library received unique molecular identifiers. Via MiXCR, TCRdb re-called the PCR reads, giving one row per CDR3 protein. Of approximately 230,000 distinct CDR3 sequences in the sample, roughly a quarter are singletons; the top ten hold 4% to 5.5%. The specimen comprised PBMCs, mostly from graft donor cells, sampled 360 days after TCRalphabeta/CD19-depleted stem cell transplant. This TCR was recovered from a female patient aged 2 to 10 who had a stem cell transplant for congenital amegakaryocytic thrombocytopenia, so the T cells may come from the graft donor. The chain is built from TRBV15 and TRBJ1-2, with a tentative D call TRBD1 (5 bases). The DNA of the CDR3 is TGTGCCACCAGCAGAGATTTGAGGGGAAACTATGGCTACACCTTC. It translates to CATSRDLRGNYGYTF. The complete variable domain, with remaining parts taken from reference TRBV15 and TRBJ1-2, reads DAMVIQNPRYQVTQFGKPVTLSCSQTLNHNVMYWYQQKSSQAPKLLFHYYDKDFNNEADTPDNFQSRRPNTSFCFLDIRSPGLGDTAMYLCATSRDLRGNYGYTFGSGTRLTVV.